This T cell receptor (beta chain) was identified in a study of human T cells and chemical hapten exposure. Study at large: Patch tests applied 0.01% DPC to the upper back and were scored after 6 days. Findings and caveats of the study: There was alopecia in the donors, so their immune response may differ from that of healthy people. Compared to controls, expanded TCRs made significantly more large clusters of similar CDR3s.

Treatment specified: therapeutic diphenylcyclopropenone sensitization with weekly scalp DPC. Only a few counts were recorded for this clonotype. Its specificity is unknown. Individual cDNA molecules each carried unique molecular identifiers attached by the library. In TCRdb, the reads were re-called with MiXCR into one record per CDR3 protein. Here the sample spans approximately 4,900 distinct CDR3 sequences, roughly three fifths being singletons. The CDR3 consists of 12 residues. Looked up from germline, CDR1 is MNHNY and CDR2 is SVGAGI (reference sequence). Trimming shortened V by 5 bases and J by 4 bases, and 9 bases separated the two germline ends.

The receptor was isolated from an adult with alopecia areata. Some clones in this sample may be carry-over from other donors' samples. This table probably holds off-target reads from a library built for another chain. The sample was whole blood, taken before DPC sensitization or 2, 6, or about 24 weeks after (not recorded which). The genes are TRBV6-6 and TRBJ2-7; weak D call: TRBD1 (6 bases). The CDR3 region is CASSTQGYEQYF. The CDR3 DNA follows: TGTGCCAGCAGTACACAGGGTTACGAGCAGTACTTC.